The 19 T cell receptor beta chains given below trace back to one sample, sequenced in a study of blood T cell repertoires in COVID-19. The assay was immunoSEQ multiplex PCR, and TCRdb's table has in-frame clones only and misses some. In the table there are about 120,000 clones, approximately 79% of which are singletons. The source material was peripheral blood. The receptors were gathered from a man aged 45 to 65 with acute or convalescent COVID-19.

The gene calls are TRBV3-1 (or the pseudogene TRBV3-2) and TRBJ1-2, with D perhaps TRBD1 (5 bases). Germline loops: CDR1 LGHDT, CDR2 YNNKEL (reference sequence). With 4 bases removed from V and 6 bases from J, the gap between germline ends came to 9 bases. The CDR3 sequence is 12 residues long. The CDR3: CASSLGGNGYTF. The CDR3 bases are TGTGCCAGCAGCCTGGGGGGTAATGGCTACACCTTC.

In DNA form, the CDR3 reads TGTGCCATCCAGATTTTTAGCAATCAGCCCCAGCATTTT. It encodes CAIQIFSNQPQHF. The chain links TRBV28 to TRBJ1-5; D is uncertain. In germline, CDR1 is MDHEN, CDR2 SYDVKM. The V and J ends lost 10 bases and 0 bases respectively, with 10 bases between them. The CDR3 runs 13 residues.

The chain carries TRBV11-1 and TRBJ2-1, with 7 bases identical to TRBD1. J was trimmed by 2 bases and V by 5 bases; bases with no gene match: 6. The CDR3 runs 15 residues. Germline V lookup: CDR1 SGHAT, CDR2 FQDESV (reference sequence). CDR3 nucleotides: TGTGCCAGCAGCGCCGGGACAGACACCTACAATGAGCAGTTCTTC. Protein: CASSAGTDTYNEQFF.

This chain connects TRBV7-9 to TRBJ2-2; 14 bases align to TRBD2. The junction had 9 bases not matched to a gene; V was cut back by 5 bases and J by 4 bases. The CDR3 has 18 amino acids. Germline loops: CDR1 SEHNR, CDR2 FQNEAQ (reference sequence). CDR3 sequence reads: CASSHGTSGRTFTGELFF. The CDR3 DNA is TGTGCCAGCAGCCACGGGACTAGCGGGAGAACGTTCACCGGGGAGCTGTTTTTT.

The rearrangement joins TRBV9 to TRBJ2-5; TRBD2 aligns across 8 bases. The V gene end was trimmed by 0 bases and the J gene end by 1 base; junction bases not matched to a gene: 8. Germline V gene lookup returns CDR1 SGDLS and CDR2 YYNGEE. The CDR3 contains 17 residues. In DNA form, the CDR3 reads TGTGCCAGCAGCGTAGGATCCAGCGGGGGTCTCCAAGAGACCCAGTACTTC. It is translated as CASSVGSSGGLQETQYF. The variable domain in full, completed from reference TRBV9 and TRBJ2-5, reads DSGVTQTPKHLITATGQRVTLRCSPRSGDLSVYWYQQSLDQGLQFLIQYYNGEERAKGNILERFSAQQFPDLHSELNLSSLELGDSALYFCASSVGSSGGLQETQYFGPGTRLLVL.

The table lists this clone with a count of one. The chain carries TRBV27 and TRBJ2-7; D perhaps matches TRBD1 (6 bases). Germline CDR1 MNHEY, CDR2 SMNVEV (reference sequence). CDR3 length: 13 residues. Deletions cut 2 bases from V and 4 bases from J, with 9 bases between. In DNA, the CDR3 is TGTGCCAGCAGTTTAACTCAGGGGTACGAGCAGTACTTC. Its translation: CASSLTQGYEQYF.

The chain couples TRBV6-2 or TRBV6-3 to TRBJ2-5; D not certain. The V and J ends lost 6 bases and 7 bases respectively, with 21 bases between them. The CDR3 loop spans 15 amino acids. CDR1 MNHEY and CDR2 SVGEGT come from the germline V gene. The CDR3 DNA follows: TGTGCCAGCAGCCCCCCCCGTCTAGTTTTAGGGACCCAGTACTTC. Translation gives CASSPPRLVLGTQYF.

The rearrangement uses TRBV6-5 and TRBJ1-1, with TRBD1 matching over 8 bases. J lost 7 bases, V lost 2 bases, and 6 bases had no gene match. Germline V gene data show CDR1 as MNHEY and CDR2 as SVGAGI. CDR3 length equals 14 residues. The CDR3 region has the DNA TGTGCCAGCAGTTACGGCAGGGGGCCTATTGAAGCTTTCTTT. This translates into CASSYGRGPIEAFF.

This chain links TRBV21-1 with TRBJ1-1. TRBV21-1 is annotated as a pseudogene. The CDR3 contains 14 residues. CDR3 sequence reads: CASSIRGGNTEAFF. The CDR3 DNA follows: TGTGCCAGCAGCATCCGGGGTGGGAACACTGAAGCTTTCTTT.

Many counts were recorded for this clone. The chain employs TRBV5-1 and TRBJ1-2; no definite D call. This CDR3 has 15 residues. Germline V gene sequence: CDR1 SGHRS, CDR2 YFSETQ. V was clipped by 1 base and J by 4 bases, with 14 bases between them. The chain's CDR3 is CASSLMGVMGYGYTF. CDR3 bases: TGCGCCAGCAGCTTGATGGGCGTTATGGGCTATGGCTACACCTTC.

The chain is built from TRBV10-3 and TRBJ2-1, with a possible D match to TRBD2 (5 bases). The CDR3 runs 12 residues. Germline V gene lookup returns CDR1 ENHRY and CDR2 SYGVKD. Trimming removed 5 bases from V and 7 bases from J, with 9 bases in between. CDR3 region: CAISFPGNEQFF. The CDR3 region has the DNA TGTGCCATCAGTTTCCCGGGGAATGAGCAGTTCTTC.

This clone was counted only a few times. The genes are TRBV27 and TRBJ2-1; D unresolved. The CDR3 spans 16 residues. Trimming removed 3 bases at V and 0 bases at J, with 12 bases between. CDR1 and CDR2 from the germline V gene are MNHEY and SMNVEV (reference sequence). CDR3 protein: CASSFSWRPSYNEQFF. The CDR3 nucleotides are TGTGCCAGCAGTTTTTCGTGGCGGCCCTCCTACAATGAGCAGTTCTTC.

The V gene is TRBV9, the J gene TRBJ2-1; 9 nucleotides align to TRBD1. This CDR3 comprises 15 residues. Trimming at V came to 0 bases and at J to 9 bases, leaving 7 bases not matched to a gene. The germline gives CDR1 SGDLS, CDR2 YYNGEE. The CDR3 loop reads CASSVEQGARFEQFF. In DNA, the CDR3 is TGTGCCAGCAGCGTAGAACAGGGGGCCCGGTTTGAGCAGTTCTTC.

This clone was recorded at least ten times. V gene TRBV18 combines with J gene TRBJ1-2; a weak D match, TRBD1 (5 bases). This CDR3 spans 14 amino acids. Germline values: CDR1 KGHSH, CDR2 LQKENI. The V end lost 1 base, the J end lost 3 bases, and 9 bases lay between the germline ends. CDR3 protein: CASSPRQKDYGYTF. CDR3 nucleotides: TGTGCCAGCTCACCACGACAGAAAGACTATGGCTACACCTTC.

V usage is TRBV25-1 and J usage is TRBJ1-3; D is perhaps TRBD1 (5 bases). CDR3 length: 15 residues. Per the germline V gene, CDR1 is MGHDK and CDR2 is SYGVNS. V shed 0 bases and J shed 2 bases, with 8 bases lying between them. In DNA, the CDR3 is TGTGCCAGCAGTGAATATGTGGGGCCTGGAAACACCATATATTTT. It codes for CASSEYVGPGNTIYF. The entire variable domain, with the rest obtained from reference TRBV25-1 and TRBJ1-3, is as follows: EADIYQTPRYLVIGTGKKITLECSQTMGHDKMYWYQQDPGMELHLIHYSYGVNSTEKGDLSSESTVSRIRTEHFPLTLESARPSHTSQYLCASSEYVGPGNTIYFGEGSWLTVV.

This sequence joins TRBV18 and TRBJ2-1; the D gene is possibly TRBD1 (5 bases). Germline CDR1 is KGHSH and CDR2 is LQKENI. This CDR3 has 15 residues. V gave up 3 bases and J gave up 5 bases, with 14 bases separating them. The CDR3 DNA reads as TGTGCCAGCTCACCGGGGCAGGGTAATGACAATGAGCAGTTCTTC. As protein: CASSPGQGNDNEQFF.

This rearrangement joins TRBV6-2 or TRBV6-3 to TRBJ1-1, with TRBD1 matching over 7 bases. V shed 3 bases, J shed 4 bases, and the junction held 8 bases outside the gene matches. The CDR3 covers 15 residues. CDR1 is MNHEY and CDR2 is SVGEGT in the germline V gene. The CDR3, as DNA: TGTGCCAGCAGTTATGAGGGGGCTGAGTTCACTGAAGCTTTCTTT. Translated, it gives CASSYEGAEFTEAFF.

This clone was counted once. The rearrangement joins TRBV4-1 to TRBJ2-1; 7 bases align to TRBD2. Germline V gene sequence: CDR1 MGHRA, CDR2 YSYEKL. This CDR3 spans 16 amino acids. Germline trimming cut 5 bases from V and 0 bases from J; bases unmatched to any gene: 7. In DNA, the CDR3 is TGCGCCAGCAGCACCCGGACTAGAAGCTCCTACAATGAGCAGTTCTTC. Translation: CASSTRTRSSYNEQFF.

J is TRBJ1-5 and V is TRBV28, with D possibly matching TRBD1 (5 bases). Trimming stripped 5 bases from V and 0 bases from J, with 14 bases between. Per the germline V gene, CDR1 is MDHEN and CDR2 is SYDVKM. The CDR3 has 16 residues. The CDR3 nucleotides are TGTGCCAGCAGTGTTCCGGGACTCGATAGCAATCAGCCCCAGCATTTT. Amino acids: CASSVPGLDSNQPQHF.